The sequence of this TCR beta chain was determined in a study of blood T cells in healthy people across ages. General study results and limits: In long-lived donors, naive CD4+ cell counts and diversity exceeded those of aged donors. The unknown donor CMV status may have confounded expanded clonotype changes.

Remarks on this clonotype: As yet, its antigen is unknown.

Primers used in a second PCR of about 6 to 11 cycles were a sample-barcoded 5' primer and a J-beta primer mix. Per sample, CDR3-containing paired-end reads numbered at least 2.5 million. In TCRdb, the 5' RACE reads were re-called with MiXCR into one record per CDR3 protein. The data show about 780,000 distinct CDR3 sequences, around 45% seen once. The TCR was taken from a man at least 80 years old in good health. The sample taken for sequencing was blood.

The CDR3 loop reads CASSKDRPETQYF. The CDR3 region has the DNA TGTGCCAGCAGCAAAGACAGACCCGAGACCCAGTACTTC. V and J are TRBV5-4 and TRBJ2-5; weak D call: TRBD1 (5 bases). The CDR3 consists of 13 residues. V dropped 4 bases and J dropped 5 bases, with 12 bases sitting between them. The germline V gene has CDR1 SGHNT and CDR2 YYREEE (reference sequence).